Below, 26 T cell receptor beta chains from the same sample are listed, as sequenced in a study of shared T cell receptors in the human thymus (dated by TCRdb to the early 2020s). The library was built by means of the immunoSEQ multiplex PCR assay. Imported from immuneACCESS, the table was reduced by TCRdb to in-frame sequences with V and J called. These copies leave out some clones; in studies compared against another copy, an unresolved V gene accounts for under half, and the cause of the remainder is not known. The sample includes around 730,000 clones, with 70% to 90% observed a single time. Jointly, the top ten make up roughly 0.01% of the sample. This sample also belongs to another study, concerning human thymus T cells.

The sequenced sample was thymocytes. Source of these receptors: a girl under three years old with a congenital heart defect. Donor details come from another sample of the same person, matched by shared clones.

The rearrangement links TRBV2 to TRBJ2-7; a possible D gene is TRBD2 (5 bases). Per germline, CDR1 SNHLY and CDR2 FYNNEI. V was trimmed by 6 bases and J by 12 bases, leaving 27 bases between them. This CDR3 has 15 residues. The CDR3 DNA reads TGTGCCAGCAGCGGCCCCCTTGTTGACGCTCTCGGAGGGTACTTC. Protein sequence: CASSGPLVDALGGYF.

The rearrangement uses TRBV10-3 and TRBJ1-2, with D hard to call. The CDR3 length is 13 residues. Germline V gene sequence: CDR1 ENHRY, CDR2 SYGVKD. The V gene lost 10 bases and the J gene lost 5 bases, with 17 bases spanning the gap. The CDR3 is CATSSGFPYGYTF. The CDR3 DNA is TGTGCCACCTCTAGTGGCTTTCCATATGGCTACACCTTC.

The chain links TRBV4-1 to TRBJ1-2, with 7 bases that match TRBD1. Germline V CDR1 and CDR2: MGHRA, YSYEKL. The trim removed 0 bases at V and 6 bases at J, leaving 7 bases unmatched. The CDR3 consists of 15 residues. CDR3 sequence (DNA): TGCGCCAGCAGCCAAGATCTGGGACAGATTCATGGCTACACCTTC. The encoded protein is CASSQDLGQIHGYTF.

The V call is TRBV7-2, the J call TRBJ2-5, with D perhaps matching TRBD1 or TRBD2 (6 bases each). The ends were cut back, 5 bases at V and 5 bases at J, with 15 bases in the middle. Germline V gene sequence: CDR1 SGHTA, CDR2 FQGNSA. The CDR3 is 14 residues long. CDR3 DNA sequence: TGTGCCAGCAGCGTAGGAGGGGGTTGGGAGACCCAGTACTTC. It encodes CASSVGGGWETQYF.

This chain connects TRBV6-1 to TRBJ1-5, with 9 bases matching TRBD1. Trimming cost V 2 bases and J 4 bases; bases outside gene matches: 3. The CDR3 runs to 15 residues. CDR1 and CDR2 from the germline V gene are MNHNS and SASEGT. CDR3 nucleotide sequence: TGTGCCAGCAGTGAACGTGGGACAGGGAATCAGCCCCAGCATTTT. Its translation is CASSERGTGNQPQHF.

The genes are TRBV19 and TRBJ1-2, with a tentative D call TRBD1 (5 bases). The CDR3 spans 13 residues. The V and J ends lost 10 bases and 6 bases respectively, with 18 bases between them. Looked up from germline, CDR1 is LNHDA and CDR2 is SQIVND (reference sequence). CDR3 region: CATRGGGKDGYTF. The CDR3 coding sequence is TGTGCCACTAGGGGCGGGGGGAAGGATGGCTACACCTTC.

This chain joins TRBV19 and TRBJ1-2, with 8 bases lining up with TRBD1. Trimming at V came to 4 bases and at J to 5 bases, leaving 18 bases not matched to a gene. CDR3 size: 18 residues. CDR1 is LNHDA and CDR2 is SQIVND in the germline V gene (reference sequence). The CDR3 DNA reads as TGTGCCAGTAGTACCCATTTTCGGACAGGGAAGTCCCTATATGGCTACACCTTC. Amino acids: CASSTHFRTGKSLYGYTF.

The chain links TRBV4-1 to TRBJ2-7, with D possibly being TRBD2 (6 bases). V was pared by 2 bases and J by 6 bases, with 17 bases between. The CDR3 is 15 amino acids. The germline gives CDR1 MGHRA, CDR2 YSYEKL. In nucleotides, the CDR3 is TGCGCCAGCAGCCAATCAACGGGGGAGGACCGCGAGCAGTACTTC. This translates into CASSQSTGEDREQYF.

The chain employs TRBV7-9 and TRBJ1-3, with no clear D. Trimming cost V 5 bases and J 4 bases, with 9 bases left between them. From germline, CDR1 is SEHNR and CDR2 FQNEAQ (reference sequence). This CDR3 comprises 13 residues. The CDR3 coding sequence is TGTGCCAGCAGCGCCCCGGAGGGAAACACCATATATTTT. Amino acids: CASSAPEGNTIYF.

The chain links TRBV7-2 to TRBJ2-2, with a tentative D call TRBD1 (7 bases). Germline V gives CDR1 SGHTA, CDR2 FQGNSA. V lost 5 bases and J lost 3, with 22 bases in between. The CDR3 extends over 18 amino acids. CDR3 coding DNA: TGTGCCAGCAGCCCCTCGGACAGGCCACGCGGGGACACCGGGGAGCTGTTTTTT. Translated, it gives CASSPSDRPRGDTGELFF.

The CDR3 loop reads CASSLGHPTPSTEAFF. In nucleotides, the CDR3 is TGTGCCAGCAGTTTGGGACACCCGACTCCTAGCACTGAAGCTTTCTTT. This chain joins TRBV27 and TRBJ1-1; tentative D call: TRBD1 (6 bases). This CDR3 region has 16 residues. V lost 3 bases to trimming and J lost 4 bases, with 18 bases between them. Germline V gives CDR1 MNHEY, CDR2 SMNVEV (reference sequence).

The CDR3 sequence: CASSDEGSSSGNTIYF. Written as DNA, the CDR3 is TGTGCCAGCAGTGATGAGGGCAGTTCCTCTGGAAACACCATATATTTT. The chain is built from TRBV6-1 and TRBJ1-3, with D unresolved. V lost 3 bases, J lost 0 bases, and 12 bases lay in between. The V gene's germline CDR1 is MNHNS and CDR2 SASEGT. The CDR3 is 16 residues long.

The chain couples TRBV11-1 to TRBJ2-5; 7 nucleotides line up with TRBD2. Germline assignment: CDR1 SGHAT and CDR2 FQDESV (reference sequence). After removal of 2 bases from V and 7 bases from J, the junction contained 16 bases not matched to a gene. The CDR3 runs 17 residues. The DNA for the CDR3 is TGTGCCAGCAGCTTAAAGGGAGGGCGTCCGAGGCGGGGGACCCAGTACTTC. This gives the protein CASSLKGGRPRRGTQYF.

This clone occurred once. The chain combines TRBV15 with TRBJ2-7, with 7 bases matching TRBD1. The V and J ends lost 3 bases and 3 bases, in that order; junction bases with no gene match: 8. There are 15 residues in the CDR3. Per the germline V gene, CDR1 is LNHNV and CDR2 is YYDKDF (reference sequence). CDR3 region: CATSSSPDRVYEQYF. Here the CDR3 DNA reads TGTGCCACCAGCAGCAGCCCCGACAGGGTCTACGAGCAGTACTTC. Full variable domain (missing parts from reference TRBV15 and TRBJ2-7): DAMVIQNPRYQVTQFGKPVTLSCSQTLNHNVMYWYQQKSSQAPKLLFHYYDKDFNNEADTPDNFQSRRPNTSFCFLDIRSPGLGDTAMYLCATSSSPDRVYEQYFGPGTRLTVT.

This clone was picked up one time. The chain links TRBV5-5 to TRBJ2-7; no clear D. The CDR3 extends over 13 amino acids. Germline V CDR1 and CDR2: SGHKS, YYEKEE (reference sequence). V was clipped by 2 bases and J by 2 bases, with 8 bases between them. The CDR3 loop reads CASSFTVTYEQYF. The CDR3 DNA follows: TGTGCCAGCAGCTTTACAGTTACCTACGAGCAGTACTTC. The whole variable domain, remainder taken from reference TRBV5-5 and TRBJ2-7, is DAGVTQSPTHLIKTRGQQVTLRCSPISGHKSVSWYQQVLGQGPQFIFQYYEKEERGRGNFPDRFSARQFPNYSSELNVNALLLGDSALYLCASSFTVTYEQYFGPGTRLTVT.

V gene TRBV5-8 combines with J gene TRBJ2-3; D unresolved. The CDR3 runs to 14 residues. Germline CDR1 SGHTS, CDR2 YDEGEE. Trimming took off 2 bases at V and 4 bases at J, with 11 bases between the two ends. CDR3 protein: CASSFEHFPDTQYF. In DNA, the CDR3 is TGTGCCAGCAGCTTCGAGCACTTCCCAGATACGCAGTATTTT.

This rearrangement joins TRBV12-5 to TRBJ2-1, with TRBD1 as a possible D gene (5 bases). Trimming removed 7 bases at V and 5 bases at J, with 12 bases between. CDR1 LGHNT and CDR2 FRNRAP come from the germline V gene. This CDR3 is 13 amino acids long. As DNA, the CDR3 is TGTGCTAGTGATAACAGGAGCGACAATGAGCAGTTCTTC. This gives the protein CASDNRSDNEQFF.

The chain combines TRBV2 with TRBJ1-1; 8 bases line up with TRBD1. The CDR3 spans 17 residues. Germline CDR1 SNHLY, CDR2 FYNNEI. The J segment lost 0 bases and the V segment lost 6 bases, leaving 12 bases of the junction unmatched. The CDR3 is CASRDREGERMNTEAFF. Written as DNA, the CDR3 is TGTGCCAGCAGGGACAGGGAGGGGGAGAGGATGAACACTGAAGCTTTCTTT.

The chain combines TRBV19 with TRBJ1-5; 8 nucleotides line up with TRBD1. Trimming at V came to 10 bases and at J to 0 bases, leaving 8 bases not matched to a gene. The CDR3 has 15 residues. In germline, CDR1 is LNHDA, CDR2 SQIVND (reference sequence). CDR3 region: CATRETGASNQPQHF. The CDR3 bases are TGTGCCACCCGGGAGACAGGGGCTAGCAATCAGCCCCAGCATTTT.

The V call is TRBV4-3, the J call TRBJ2-7; 7 bases are a match to TRBD1. The V gene's germline CDR1 is LGHNA and CDR2 YSLEER. The CDR3 runs to 14 residues. V was clipped by 2 bases and J by 4 bases; unmatched bases: 5. The CDR3 region is CASSQFSRGYEQYF. CDR3 in DNA: TGCGCCAGCAGCCAATTTTCCAGGGGGTACGAGCAGTACTTC.

This clone was counted a single time. The V and J genes are TRBV7-2 and TRBJ1-1; no reliable D call. Per the germline V gene, CDR1 is SGHTA and CDR2 is FQGNSA. The germline V and J ends were trimmed by 2 bases and 3 bases, with 10 bases remaining between them. The CDR3 is made up of 14 amino acids. The CDR3, as DNA: TGTGCCAGCAGCTTACAACACGTGGACACTGAAGCTTTCTTT. Its protein is CASSLQHVDTEAFF.

The V and J genes are TRBV14 and TRBJ1-2; D is ambiguous. Per germline, CDR1 SGHDN and CDR2 FVKESK. Trimming shortened V by 1 base and J by 6 bases, and 21 bases separated the two germline ends. The CDR3 totals 17 residues. CDR3 protein: CASSQGYPSVGSNGYTF. Here the CDR3 DNA reads TGTGCCAGCAGCCAAGGGTACCCGTCCGTGGGGAGTAATGGCTACACCTTC.

This clone was observed a single time. This chain links TRBV11-2 with TRBJ1-1; D may be TRBD1 (6 bases). The CDR3 sequence is 11 residues long. The V end lost 4 bases, the J end lost 6 bases, and 6 bases lay between the germline ends. The V gene's germline CDR1 is SGHAT and CDR2 FQNNGV. The CDR3 sequence is CASSWTAEAFF. The CDR3 DNA reads as TGTGCCAGCAGCTGGACAGCTGAAGCTTTCTTT.

The rearrangement uses TRBV5-1 and TRBJ2-3; D gene ambiguous. With 4 bases removed from V and 8 bases from J, the gap between germline ends came to 8 bases. CDR3 length: 11 amino acids. Germline assignment: CDR1 SGHRS and CDR2 YFSETQ. CDR3 in amino acids: CASSLSSTQYF. CDR3 coding DNA: TGCGCCAGCAGCCTAAGTAGTACGCAGTATTTT. The full variable domain, completed using reference TRBV5-1 and TRBJ2-3, is KAGVTQTPRYLIKTRGQQVTLSCSPISGHRSVSWYQQTPGQGLQFLFEYFSETQRNKGNFPGRFSGRQFSNSRSEMNVSTLELGDSALYLCASSLSSTQYFGPGTRLTVL.

The chain employs TRBV7-9 and TRBJ2-2; D not resolved. Trimming stripped 5 bases from V and 1 base from J, with 8 bases between. This CDR3 is built from 14 residues. CDR1 and CDR2 from the germline V gene are SEHNR and FQNEAQ (reference sequence). CDR3 nucleotides: TGTGCCAGCAGCGCCCGACAGAACACCGGGGAGCTGTTTTTT. This sequence encodes CASSARQNTGELFF. Together with reference TRBV7-9 and TRBJ2-2, the CDR3 gives the full variable domain: DTGVSQNPRHKITKRGQNVTFRCDPISEHNRLYWYRQTLGQGPEFLTYFQNEAQLEKSRLLSDRFSAERPKGSFSTLEIQRTEQGDSAMYLCASSARQNTGELFFGEGSRLTVL.

This chain uses TRBV14 with TRBJ1-1; D ambiguous. CDR1 is SGHDN, CDR2 FVKESK, per germline. Deletions cut 8 bases from V and 0 bases from J, with 10 bases between. The CDR3 runs 13 residues. Here the CDR3 DNA reads TGTGCCAGCGGACTACGGCTGAACACTGAAGCTTTCTTT. Protein product: CASGLRLNTEAFF.